The sequence of this TCR beta chain was determined in a study of CD4 T cells in relation to SARS-CoV-2 and coronaviruses. At the level of the study: After 10 days of antigen culture, PBMC TCR beta CDR3s were sequenced. The negative reference was HIV-1 Nef peptide pool or peptide-free culture. Study-level results: Around 60% of donors had memory CD4+ clonotypes crossrecognizing SARS-CoV-2 and common cold coronavirus spike.

The unexposed donors gave CD4+ T cells in 2011-2018, prior to COVID-19. The cells were cultured for approximately ten days before CD4+ T cells were isolated. Testing used SARS-CoV-2 S/N and four cold-coronavirus spikes on unexposed-donor CD4+ T cells, cells permitting. The V end lost 5 bases, the J end lost 7 bases, and 14 bases lay between the germline ends. The CDR3 covers 14 residues. Germline CDR1 and CDR2: SEHNR and FQNEAQ (reference sequence). TCRdb's table, derived via immunoSEQ multiplex PCR, lists solely in-frame clones and lacks some. The table shows 15,000 to 20,000 clones, with about 74% occurring only once. Comment on this clone: Its target is not known.

The sequencing input was CD4+ T cells from PBMCs, cultured in vitro. The chain is built from TRBV7-9 and TRBJ1-4; D is perhaps TRBD1 (5 bases). This clonotype was sampled from a human donor in good health. The CDR3 DNA follows: TGTGCCAGCAGCGCGGGGGGGTGGTTTGAAAAACTGTTTTTT. This translates into CASSAGGWFEKLFF.